The rows below give T cell receptor beta chains drawn from one sample of a study of CD8 T cells in ankylosing spondylitis. TCRdb re-derived calls from the 5' RACE reads in MiXCR, one entry per CDR3 protein. The sample has approximately 350,000 distinct CDR3 sequences; roughly 14% are singletons. The material sequenced was blood, either unsorted or a sorted T cell fraction (not recorded which). Source of these receptors: a male donor with ankylosing spondylitis or in good health (not recorded which). Both conserved end residues are part of each CDR3. The D gene is left open where the match is weak. The size of a clone is reported for some rows only, either as once, few or many, or as a class for expanded clones.

size,J,D,V,CDR3,DNA
.,TRBJ2-3,.,TRBV5-5,CASSLIVATGGDTQYF,TGTGCCAGCAGCTTGATCGTCGCCACTGGGGGAGATACGCAGTATTTT
.,TRBJ1-3,.,TRBV4-2,CASSQDAGENTIYF,TGTGCCAGCAGCCAAGATGCCGGAGAAAACACCATATATTTT
few,TRBJ1-2,.,TRBV12-3/TRBV12-4,CASSYTSGVGYTF,TGTGCCAGCAGTTACACCTCAGGGGTAGGCTACACCTTC
few,TRBJ2-5,TRBD2,TRBV9,CASSAGLAGVETQYF,TGTGCCAGCAGCGCGGGACTAGCGGGTGTGGAGACCCAGTACTTC
.,TRBJ2-7,.,TRBV9,CASSGELSSYEQYF,TGTGCCAGCAGCGGCGAGTTGAGCTCCTACGAGCAGTACTTC
.,TRBJ2-1,.,TRBV4-1,CASSQGGGLVNEQFF,TGCGCCAGCAGCCAGGGGGGGGGGCTAGTGAATGAGCAGTTCTTC
.,TRBJ2-7,TRBD1,TRBV5-1,CASSLRDRAGYEQYF,TGCGCCAGCAGCTTGCGGGACAGGGCAGGGTACGAGCAGTACTTC
.,TRBJ2-2,.,TRBV7-2,CASSREGRQNTGELFF,TGTGCCAGCAGCAGAGAGGGACGGCAAAACACCGGGGAGCTGTTTTTT
.,TRBJ2-7,.,TRBV4-1,CASSQRGHEQYF,TGCGCCAGCAGCCAGAGAGGTCACGAGCAGTACTTC
few,TRBJ2-1,.,TRBV18,CASSPGLVPNEQFF,TGTGCCAGCTCACCAGGGTTGGTGCCTAATGAGCAGTTCTTC
.,TRBJ2-3,TRBD2,TRBV5-1,CASSLVPSGRSTDTQYF,TGCGCCAGCAGCTTGGTTCCTAGCGGGAGGAGCACAGATACGCAGTATTTT
few,TRBJ1-1,.,TRBV3-1,CASSPLSGNTEAFF,TGTGCCAGCAGCCCCCTGAGCGGGAACACTGAAGCTTTCTTT
few,TRBJ1-2,.,TRBV4-1,CASSMLAGLGYGYTF,TGCGCCAGCAGCATGCTAGCAGGGTTGGGCTATGGCTACACCTTC
many,TRBJ2-1,.,TRBV29-1,CSARIDEQFF,TGCAGCGCCCGTATCGATGAGCAGTTCTTC
.,TRBJ2-7,TRBD2,TRBV12-3/TRBV12-4,CASSPSLAGGYEQYF,TGTGCCAGCAGTCCCTCCCTAGCGGGAGGCTACGAGCAGTACTTC
.,TRBJ2-5,TRBD2,TRBV27,CASSRLAGGPETQYF,TGTGCCAGCAGCCGACTAGCGGGAGGGCCAGAGACCCAGTACTTC
.,TRBJ1-2,TRBD1,TRBV10-3,CAISVTGGEYGYTF,TGTGCCATCAGTGTGACAGGGGGCGAGTATGGCTACACCTTC
few,TRBJ2-6,.,TRBV15,CATSNSGANVLTF,TGTGCCACCAGCAACTCTGGGGCCAACGTCCTGACTTTC